A single sample gave rise to the 18 T cell receptor beta chains below, sequenced in a study of cytomegalovirus exposure and HLA in healthy donors (dated 2017 in TCRdb). Library generation was performed with the immunoSEQ multiplex PCR assay. The multiplex PCR relied on a mix of 60 forward primers for TCR Vbeta segments and 13 reverse primers for TCR Jbeta segments. TCRdb took this table from immuneACCESS and kept in-frame rearrangements with V and J called. Such tables lack part of the clones; where checked against another copy, unresolved V genes explain under half of the gap, and the rest is unexplained. Recorded for this sample are around 100,000 clones; 67% of them occurred a single time. Together, the top ten hold 8% to 10% of the sample. The sequenced sample was PBMCs. Receptor source: a man between 18 and 29 years old in good health and CMV-seropositive.

The chain couples TRBV28 to TRBJ2-5; 7 nucleotides agree with TRBD2. The CDR3 runs 14 residues. V dropped 3 bases and J dropped 3; count of bases not matched to a gene: 4. Per germline, CDR1 MDHEN and CDR2 SYDVKM. CDR3 bases: TGTGCCAGCAGTTTTCCTAGCGGAAAAGAGACCCAGTACTTC. Translating it yields CASSFPSGKETQYF.

The chain joins TRBV20-1 to TRBJ2-1; perhaps TRBD1 as D (5 bases). V was pared by 8 bases and J by 4 bases, with 9 bases between. CDR1 and CDR2 (germline): DFQATT, SNEGSKA (reference sequence). This CDR3 spans 11 amino acids. The CDR3 DNA reads TGCAGTCGGACATATTACAATGAGCAGTTCTTC. Its translation: CSRTYYNEQFF.

The rearrangement uses TRBV7-2 and TRBJ1-5, with no clear D. This CDR3 comprises 13 residues. V lost 3 bases to trimming and J lost 3 bases, with 6 bases between them. Germline CDR1 and CDR2: SGHTA and FQGNSA. The CDR3 DNA reads TGTGCCAGCAGCTTCAACTTCAATCAGCCCCAGCATTTT. Translated, it gives CASSFNFNQPQHF.

The chain couples TRBV6-6 to TRBJ2-1; 8 nucleotides align to TRBD1. The germline V gene encodes CDR1 MNHNY and CDR2 SVGAGI (reference sequence). The CDR3 has 14 amino acids. J lost 8 bases, V lost 2 bases, and 5 bases had no gene match. The CDR3 is CASSYKGQGYEQFF. For the CDR3, the DNA is TGTGCCAGCAGTTACAAAGGACAGGGCTATGAGCAGTTCTTC.

The chain carries TRBV10-2 and TRBJ2-7; the D gene is possibly TRBD1 (6 bases). Trimming removed 5 bases from V and 2 bases from J, with 10 bases in between. This CDR3 is 13 amino acids long. Germline lookup yields CDR1 WSHSY and CDR2 SAAADI. CDR3 nucleotides: TGCGCCAGCAGTTGGACAGCGACCTACGAGCAGTACTTC. This gives the protein CASSWTATYEQYF.

The chain combines TRBV5-1 with TRBJ2-7; D is undetermined. The CDR3 sequence is 14 residues long. V was shortened by 0 bases and J by 3 bases, with 10 bases between the two germline ends. CDR1 is SGHRS and CDR2 is YFSETQ in the germline V gene. The CDR3 DNA is TGCGCCAGCAGCTTGGCCCTAACCGACTACGAGCAGTACTTC. This codes for CASSLALTDYEQYF.

This clone was seen only once. This chain connects TRBV28 to TRBJ2-3; D is perhaps TRBD2 (6 bases). V dropped 9 bases and J dropped 0 bases, with 13 bases sitting between them. Germline values: CDR1 MDHEN, CDR2 SYDVKM. The CDR3 is 14 residues long. Here the CDR3 reads CASHRGTSTDTQYF. Written as DNA, the CDR3 is TGTGCCAGTCATCGGGGGACTAGCACAGATACGCAGTATTTT.

As DNA, the CDR3 is TGTGCCATCAGCCGGACTAGCGGGATTCAAGCCGGAAATGAGCAGTTCTTC. Translating it yields CAISRTSGIQAGNEQFF. The V gene is TRBV10-3, the J gene TRBJ2-1; TRBD2 matches at 12 bases. The CDR3 length is 17 residues. With V trimmed by 6 bases and J by 7 bases, 13 bases remained unmatched. The germline V gene has CDR1 ENHRY and CDR2 SYGVKD.

This chain connects TRBV6-5 to TRBJ1-6; 7 bases line up with TRBD1. Germline CDR1 is MNHEY and CDR2 is SVGAGI. V shed 5 bases and J 4 bases; nucleotides not matched to a gene: 2. This CDR3 is built from 14 residues. The chain's CDR3 is CASSGTAYNSPLHF. In nucleotides, the CDR3 is TGTGCCAGCAGTGGGACAGCTTATAATTCACCCCTCCACTTT.

This clone was seen once. The rearrangement uses TRBV10-3 and TRBJ2-3; 11 bases match TRBD2. Germline loops: CDR1 ENHRY, CDR2 SYGVKD. The CDR3 sequence is 18 residues long. The V and J ends lost 11 bases and 1 base, in that order; junction bases with no gene match: 17. Written as DNA, the CDR3 is TGTGCCTCGCAAACCAGGCAGCTACTAGCGGGGGGCACAGATACGCAGTATTTT. Translation: CASQTRQLLAGGTDTQYF.

The chain couples TRBV28 to TRBJ2-5, with D possibly matching TRBD1 (5 bases). CDR3 size: 14 residues. CDR1 and CDR2 from the germline V gene are MDHEN and SYDVKM. V dropped 7 bases and J dropped 1 base, with 13 bases sitting between them. CDR3 nucleotides: TGTGCCAGCACACCCAGAAGGGGCCAAGAGACCCAGTACTTC. The encoded protein is CASTPRRGQETQYF.

The chain couples TRBV28 to TRBJ1-2; D is unclear. V was shortened by 3 bases and J by 4 bases, with 12 bases between the two germline ends. CDR3 length equals 14 residues. Germline V lookup: CDR1 MDHEN, CDR2 SYDVKM. As DNA, the CDR3 is TGTGCCAGCAGTTTCTCCCAGAGGAGCTATGGCTACACCTTC. It encodes CASSFSQRSYGYTF.

CDR3 nucleotides: TGTGCCAGCAGACCACTCAGGGATTATAATTCACCCCTCCACTTT. Protein: CASRPLRDYNSPLHF. V is TRBV27 and J is TRBJ1-6; a possible D gene is TRBD1 (5 bases). The CDR3 extends over 15 amino acids. In germline, CDR1 is MNHEY, CDR2 SMNVEV (reference sequence). The V and J ends lost 6 bases and 4 bases respectively, with 13 bases between them.

The table lists this clone with a count of one. The chain links TRBV9 to TRBJ1-1; D is unresolved. In germline, CDR1 is SGDLS, CDR2 YYNGEE. V lost 0 bases and J 7 bases, leaving 16 bases between the germline ends. The CDR3 consists of 15 residues. CDR3 in DNA: TGTGCCAGCAGCGTAGCTCGTGTAGAGGGAGTTGAAGCTTTCTTT. It specifies CASSVARVEGVEAFF.

V and J are TRBV10-1 and TRBJ1-5; 9 bases match TRBD1. The trim removed 5 bases at V and 5 bases at J, leaving 1 base unmatched. There are 13 residues in the CDR3. Germline-derived CDR1 and CDR2 are WNHNN and SYGVQD (reference sequence). The CDR3 region is CASSRQGDQPQHF. The CDR3 DNA sequence: TGCGCCAGCAGTCGACAGGGGGATCAGCCCCAGCATTTT.

The CDR3 region is CASSPGGNQPQHF. Here the CDR3 DNA reads TGTGCCAGCAGCCCAGGGGGGAATCAGCCCCAGCATTTT. The genes are TRBV7-9 and TRBJ1-5, with 7 bases identical to TRBD1. This CDR3 comprises 13 residues. V lost 5 bases, J lost 4 bases, and 2 bases stayed unmatched. Germline V gene sequence: CDR1 SEHNR, CDR2 FQNEAQ (reference sequence).

The chain employs TRBV4-1 and TRBJ1-4, with 10 bases lining up with TRBD1. CDR3 length equals 14 residues. Germline V gene data show CDR1 as MGHRA and CDR2 as YSYEKL. V lost 6 bases, J lost 10 bases, and 8 bases stayed unmatched. This chain's CDR3 is CASRRGTGDGKLFF. CDR3 nucleotide sequence: TGCGCCAGCAGGAGGGGGACAGGGGATGGAAAACTGTTTTTT.

The V call is TRBV19, the J call TRBJ1-1; 7 nucleotides line up with TRBD1. The CDR3 covers 14 residues. V lost 6 bases, J lost 4 bases, and 8 bases stayed unmatched. Per germline, CDR1 LNHDA and CDR2 SQIVND (reference sequence). The CDR3 region is CASSPTGLGTEAFF. CDR3 nucleotides: TGTGCCAGTAGCCCGACAGGGCTGGGCACTGAAGCTTTCTTT.